This TCR beta chain appears in the sequencing data of a study of T cells in Graves' hyperthyroidism and ophthalmopathy. RNA transcripts served as the template for amplifying TCR beta CDR3 regions. RT-PCR in the first round (using the HTBI primer set) targeted the TCR CDR3. TCRdb reprocessed the multiplex PCR reads with MiXCR, giving one entry per CDR3 protein. The data show 450,000 to 700,000 distinct CDR3 sequences, with 35% to 55% seen just once and around 17% held by the top ten. Uncontrolled infection, other autoimmune disease, pregnancy or lactation led to exclusion. Orbital computed tomography and thyroid ultrasound, together with serum TRAb and thyroxine and clinical symptoms, were used for diagnoses. Study-level results: Among thyroid clonotypes expanded above 0.001, most also appeared in blood. Median prediction lead before ophthalmopathy onset was 6 to 8 months with the model.

Germline V gives CDR1 ENHRY, CDR2 SYGVKD. V lost 4 bases and J lost 2; bases outside the gene matches: 5. This CDR3 comprises 16 residues. As for this clonotype: Its antigen is currently unknown.

Sequenced material: peripheral blood or thyroid tissue (not recorded which). This chain joins TRBV10-3 and TRBJ2-5; 12 bases agree with TRBD2. The receptor's source is an adult woman with Graves' disease, either hyperthyroidism or ophthalmopathy (not recorded which). The CDR3 sequence is CAISGTSGTEQETQYF. CDR3 nucleotides: TGTGCCATCAGTGGGACTAGCGGGACAGAACAAGAGACCCAGTACTTC.